This TCR beta chain appears in the sequencing data of a study of cytomegalovirus exposure and HLA in healthy donors. Study at large: The approximately 130 validation repertoires were reported in a later analysis to have been generated on the same platform as the roughly 700 first-cohort repertoires.

The method was immunoSEQ multiplex PCR; TCRdb's version includes in-frame clones alone and lacks a portion of them. The sample holds about 50,000 clones, 93% seen once. Findings and caveats of the study: The CMV antigen specificity of a few CMV-associated chains was confirmed through in vitro analysis. Many donors carried some public TCRs, although rarity characterized most TCR sequences. The tendency of first-cohort TCR clusters to co-occur in the 120 validation repertoires was the finding of a later analysis.

The CDR3 is made up of 15 amino acids. The germline V gene has CDR1 MNHEY and CDR2 SVGAGI. Unmatched junction bases numbered 14, after V lost 6 bases and J lost 7 bases. Regarding this clone: The target antigen is unknown.

This receptor was obtained from a woman aged 18-30 years in good health and CMV-seropositive. This chain connects TRBV6-5 to TRBJ1-2, with 7 bases that match TRBD1. Sequencing used PBMCs. The CDR3 region is CASSPTNTGAGGYTF. The CDR3 nucleotides are TGTGCCAGCAGCCCAACCAATACAGGGGCCGGTGGCTACACCTTC.